One sample yielded the 16 T cell receptor beta chains listed below, sequenced in a study of T cells expressing NK-cell markers. Each CDR3 protein gets one entry in TCRdb, which reprocessed the 5' RACE reads and gives no DNA. In total, the table holds 130,000 to 150,000 distinct CDR3 sequences. Sequencing was done on a sample of blood T cells: a sorted CD56 or NKG2C T cell subset, CD4+ or CD8+ T cells, or bulk PBMC T cells (not recorded which). Every receptor here comes from a man aged 18 to 29 in good health.

The V and J genes are TRBV7-9 and TRBJ1-3; the TCRdb call, TRBD1, lacks DNA for checking. CDR1 and CDR2 from the germline V gene are SEHNR and FQNEAQ (reference sequence). The CDR3 has 16 amino acids. Here the CDR3 reads CALQSDGRGPGNTIYF.

The chain uses TRBV21-1 and TRBJ2-5; the TCRdb D gene call, TRBD1, has no DNA to confirm it. TRBV21-1 is given as a pseudogene. The CDR3 loop spans 16 amino acids. CDR3 protein: CASSNQQGQDEETQYF.

The chain is built from TRBV5-1 and TRBJ2-5; TCRdb designates TRBD1, a call that cannot be tested without DNA. This CDR3 comprises 17 residues. Germline CDR1 SGHRS, CDR2 YFSETQ. CDR3 protein: CASSLPGTGEDGETQYF.

The chain links TRBV5-1 to TRBJ1-1; there is no DNA to check the TCRdb D call of TRBD1. CDR3 length: 16 amino acids. CDR1 is SGHRS and CDR2 is YFSETQ in the germline V gene. CDR3: CASSLGQGGKNTEAFF.

This chain connects TRBV29-1 to TRBJ2-4; the TCRdb call, TRBD2, lacks DNA for checking. Looked up from germline, CDR1 is SQVTM and CDR2 is ANQGSEA. The CDR3 has 15 residues. The CDR3 is CSVEDVRGSKNIQYF.

The CDR3 here is CASSLSGTDLRGETQYF. The V and J genes are TRBV7-9 and TRBJ2-5; TCRdb indicates TRBD1, and absent DNA this call remains unverified. The CDR3 is made up of 17 amino acids. CDR1 SEHNR and CDR2 FQNEAQ come from the germline V gene (reference sequence).

The rearrangement links TRBV29-1 to TRBJ2-2; the D gene TCRdb calls, TRBD1, cannot be checked with no DNA. The V gene's germline CDR1 is SQVTM and CDR2 ANQGSEA. This CDR3 spans 12 amino acids. The CDR3 sequence: CSVRRGTGELFF.

The V and J genes are TRBV7-9 and TRBJ1-3. The CDR3 is made up of 11 amino acids. Per germline, CDR1 SEHNR and CDR2 FQNEAQ (reference sequence). CDR3 residues: CASSPDNTIYF.

V gene TRBV14 combines with J gene TRBJ1-2; without DNA, the TCRdb call of TRBD1 cannot be checked. This CDR3 has 20 residues. The germline V gene encodes CDR1 SGHDN and CDR2 FVKESK. CDR3 amino acids: CASSQDSLGDRRLGDYGYTF.

The rearrangement uses TRBV4-3 and TRBJ2-7; TCRdb reports TRBD2, a call that lacks DNA to check it against. In germline, CDR1 is LGHNA, CDR2 YSLEER. The CDR3 runs to 18 residues. CDR3 in amino acids: CASSQDRFETSDSYEQYF.

The chain carries TRBV12-5 and TRBJ2-1; the D gene TCRdb calls, TRBD1, cannot be checked with no DNA. CDR1 is LGHNT, CDR2 FRNRAP, per germline. CDR3 size: 12 residues. The CDR3 here is CASGLLSDEQFF.

This chain links TRBV7-9 with TRBJ2-5; absent DNA, TCRdb's TRBD1 call cannot be checked. The CDR3 runs 14 residues. Germline-derived CDR1 and CDR2 are SEHNR and FQNEAQ (reference sequence). CDR3 amino acids: CASSSPGRKETQYF.

The V call is TRBV5-4, the J call TRBJ2-2; as DNA is missing, the TRBD2 call by TCRdb cannot be tested. The germline V gene has CDR1 SGHNT and CDR2 YYREEE (reference sequence). The CDR3 contains 14 residues. The chain's CDR3 is CASSLRQGAGELFF.

The chain couples TRBV4-3 to TRBJ2-7; TCRdb reports TRBD1, a call that lacks DNA to check it against. This CDR3 is built from 16 residues. Germline CDR1 and CDR2: LGHNA and YSLEER. CDR3 in amino acids: CASSQDNVVTGGEQYF.

The rearrangement uses TRBV7-2 and TRBJ2-7; TCRdb picks TRBD2, but there is no DNA to check that call. Per germline, CDR1 SGHTA and CDR2 FQGNSA. The CDR3 sequence is 16 residues long. CDR3 amino acids: CASSLFQSGSRSEQYF.

The chain has TRBV7-6 and TRBJ2-7; the TCRdb D gene call, TRBD2, has no DNA to confirm it. The V gene's germline CDR1 is SGHVS and CDR2 FNYEAQ. CDR3 length: 13 residues. Here the CDR3 reads CASSLTSGSEQYF.